Presented here are 2 T cell receptor beta chains from one specimen sequenced in a study of memory CD4+ T cells and cytomegalovirus serostatus. Generated by immunoSEQ multiplex PCR, the TCRdb table keeps only in-frame clones and is missing some. The table records about 50,000 clones, 70% to 85% of them present only once. Single viable CD3+CD4+CD8-CD45RO+ cells were sorted as the memory CD4+ T cells. Sequencing was done on a sample of memory CD4+ T cells from blood. The receptors derive from an adult in good health and CMV-seronegative.

The chain has TRBV7-8 and TRBJ2-5, with 9 bases lining up with TRBD2. The length of the CDR3 is 18 residues. Germline assignment: CDR1 SGHVS and CDR2 FQNEAQ. Trimming removed 2 bases from V and 1 base from J; junction bases left unmatched: 11. As DNA, the CDR3 is TGTGCCAGCAGCTTAAACCCTCTTTGGCGGGGGGGCCAAGAGACCCAGTACTTC. Protein sequence: CASSLNPLWRGGQETQYF.

This clone was observed a single time. The V call is TRBV7-2, the J call TRBJ2-7; D perhaps matches TRBD1 (6 bases). The germline V gene encodes CDR1 SGHTA and CDR2 FQGNSA. The CDR3 extends over 13 amino acids. V gave up 5 bases and J gave up 7 bases, with 15 bases separating them. CDR3 sequence (DNA): TGTGCCAGCAGCCAAAACCCAGGGGTAGAGCAGTACTTC. Translation gives CASSQNPGVEQYF.